The sequence of this T cell receptor (beta chain) was determined in a study of shared clonotypes between healthy human individuals. PCR replicates from unsorted PBMC used approximately 0.3 ug DNA, and this amount was tens of thousands of T cell genomes. Produced via immunoSEQ multiplex PCR; TCRdb's table is partial and in-frame only. Here the sample spans 470,000 or so clones, 65% to 85% being singletons. Unsorted samples drew genomic DNA from 100 million or so PBMCs. The CDR3 totals 15 residues. Germline V gene data show CDR1 as MNHEY and CDR2 as SMNVEV (reference sequence). Losses at the gene ends were 6 bases for V and 3 bases for J; bases not matched to a gene: 7.

The TCR originated in a middle-aged woman in good health. Some clones in this sample may be carry-over from other donors' samples. The chain uses TRBV27 and TRBJ2-3; 9 bases are shared with TRBD1. The specimen sequenced was PBMCs. The CDR3 loop is CASSRPGQGTDTQYF. CDR3 DNA: TGTGCCAGCAGCCGACCGGGACAGGGAACAGATACGCAGTATTTT.